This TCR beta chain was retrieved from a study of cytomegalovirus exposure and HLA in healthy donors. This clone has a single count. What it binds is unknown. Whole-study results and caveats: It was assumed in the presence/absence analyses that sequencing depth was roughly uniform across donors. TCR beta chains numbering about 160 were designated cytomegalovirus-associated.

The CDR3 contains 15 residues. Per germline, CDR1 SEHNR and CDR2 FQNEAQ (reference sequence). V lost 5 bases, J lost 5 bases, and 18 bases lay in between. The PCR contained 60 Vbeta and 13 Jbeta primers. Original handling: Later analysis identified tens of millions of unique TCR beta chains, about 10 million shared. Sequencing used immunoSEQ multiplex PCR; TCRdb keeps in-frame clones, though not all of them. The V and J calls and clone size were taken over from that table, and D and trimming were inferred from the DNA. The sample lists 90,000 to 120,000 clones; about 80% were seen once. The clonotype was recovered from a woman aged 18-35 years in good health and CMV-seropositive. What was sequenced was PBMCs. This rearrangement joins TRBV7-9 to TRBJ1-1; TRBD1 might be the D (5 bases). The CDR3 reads CASSQRGTGRTEAFF. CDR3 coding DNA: TGTGCCAGCAGCCAGCGTGGGACGGGGAGGACTGAAGCTTTCTTT. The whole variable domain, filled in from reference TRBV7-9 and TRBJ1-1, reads DTGVSQNPRHKITKRGQNVTFRCDPISEHNRLYWYRQTLGQGPEFLTYFQNEAQLEKSRLLSDRFSAERPKGSFSTLEIQRTEQGDSAMYLCASSQRGTGRTEAFFGQGTRLTVV.